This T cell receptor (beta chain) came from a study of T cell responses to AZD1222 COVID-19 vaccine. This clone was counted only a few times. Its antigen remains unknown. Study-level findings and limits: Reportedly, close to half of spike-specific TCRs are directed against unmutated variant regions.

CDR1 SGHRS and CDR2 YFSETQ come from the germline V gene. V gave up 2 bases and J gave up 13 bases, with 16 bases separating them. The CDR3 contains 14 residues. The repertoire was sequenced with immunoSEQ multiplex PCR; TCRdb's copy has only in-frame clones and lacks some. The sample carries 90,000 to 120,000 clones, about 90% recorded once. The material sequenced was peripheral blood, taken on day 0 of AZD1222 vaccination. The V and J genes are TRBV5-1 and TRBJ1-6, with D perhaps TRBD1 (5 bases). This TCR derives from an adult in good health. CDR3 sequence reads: CASSFEQGRTPLHF. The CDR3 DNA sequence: TGCGCCAGCAGCTTTGAGCAGGGTAGGACCCCCCTCCACTTT.